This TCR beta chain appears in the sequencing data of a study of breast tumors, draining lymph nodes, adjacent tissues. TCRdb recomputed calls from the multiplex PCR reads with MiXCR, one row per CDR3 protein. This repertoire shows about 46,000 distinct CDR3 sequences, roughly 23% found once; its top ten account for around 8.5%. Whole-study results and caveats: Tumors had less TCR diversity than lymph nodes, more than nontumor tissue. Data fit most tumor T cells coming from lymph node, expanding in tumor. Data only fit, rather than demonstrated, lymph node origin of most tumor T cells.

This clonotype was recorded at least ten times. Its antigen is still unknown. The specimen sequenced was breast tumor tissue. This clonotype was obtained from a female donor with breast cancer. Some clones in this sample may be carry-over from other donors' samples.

The CDR3 reads CATKTDYNSGNTIYF. The CDR3 nucleotides are TGTGCCACCAAGACAGACTATAACTCTGGAAACACCATATATTTT. This chain uses TRBV15 with TRBJ1-3; maybe TRBD1 (5 bases). Trimming left V 7 bases short and J 0 bases short, with 13 bases between. From germline, CDR1 is LNHNV and CDR2 YYDKDF (reference sequence). This CDR3 spans 15 amino acids. Full variable domain (outside the CDR3, taken from reference TRBV15 and TRBJ1-3): DAMVIQNPRYQVTQFGKPVTLSCSQTLNHNVMYWYQQKSSQAPKLLFHYYDKDFNNEADTPDNFQSRRPNTSFCFLDIRSPGLGDTAMYLCATKTDYNSGNTIYFGEGSWLTVV.